The 20 T cell receptor beta chains reported below all come from one sample, sequenced in a study of T cell changes during pregnancy in multiple sclerosis. Data came from immunoSEQ multiplex PCR; TCRdb stores just in-frame clones and leaves some out. Counted here are under 75,000 clones, roughly 92% occurring once; the ten biggest clones make up more than 3%. This specimen was CD8+ T cells from peripheral blood mononuclear cells, taken in the second trimester of pregnancy. These receptors originate from a female donor with multiple sclerosis, enrolled in a pregnancy study.

The rearrangement uses TRBV2 and TRBJ2-1, with D uncertain. The CDR3 length is 11 residues. The germline CDR1 and CDR2 sequences are SNHLY and FYNNEI. V was shortened by 8 bases and J by 15 bases, with 17 bases between the two germline ends. For the CDR3, the DNA is TGTGCCAGCCCCGAGGCCAGCGCTCCGTTCTTC. Protein sequence: CASPEASAPFF.

The V and J genes are TRBV21-1 and TRBJ2-2; no check of the table's D call, TRBD2, against the DNA was made. TRBV21-1 is a pseudogene segment. CDR3 length: 15 residues. This chain's CDR3 is CASSKEGRDPGELFF. DNA of the CDR3: TGTGCCAGCAGCAAAGAAGGTCGGGATCCCGGGGAGCTGTTTTTT.

The rearrangement joins TRBV11-2 to TRBJ2-1, with D perhaps matching TRBD2 (5 bases). The CDR3 length is 18 residues. The germline V and J ends were trimmed by 0 bases and 0 bases, with 15 bases remaining between them. Germline loops: CDR1 SGHAT, CDR2 FQNNGV. The CDR3 region is CASSLDTGVRSSYNEQFF. Written as DNA, the CDR3 is TGTGCCAGCAGCTTAGATACCGGGGTCCGGAGCTCCTACAATGAGCAGTTCTTC.

CDR3 sequence (DNA): TGCAGCGTTTGGGCGGGGGACCTTACTAACTATGGCTACACCTTC. Its translation: CSVWAGDLTNYGYTF. This chain links TRBV29-1 with TRBJ1-2; the D gene is possibly TRBD1 (5 bases). The CDR3 has 15 amino acids. Germline CDR1 and CDR2: SQVTM and ANQGSEA. Trimming took 5 bases from V and 0 from J, leaving 16 bases between them.

This clone appeared a single time. V and J are TRBV5-1 and TRBJ1-2; 7 bases match TRBD1. The CDR3 has 13 residues. The trim removed 0 bases at V and 6 bases at J, leaving 2 bases unmatched. Germline V gene lookup returns CDR1 SGHRS and CDR2 YFSETQ. The CDR3 spells CASSLEGAHGYTF. The CDR3 nucleotides are TGCGCCAGCAGCTTGGAGGGGGCGCATGGCTACACCTTC.

This clone is a singleton in its sample. This chain joins TRBV19 and TRBJ2-1; D is undetermined. V lost 3 bases, J lost 4 bases, and 7 bases lay in between. The V gene's germline CDR1 is LNHDA and CDR2 SQIVND (reference sequence). This CDR3 has 13 amino acids. The CDR3 DNA is TGTGCCAGTAGTATGGGCGCTTACAATGAGCAGTTCTTC. The encoded protein is CASSMGAYNEQFF.

The chain links TRBV7-9 to TRBJ2-7; 8 bases align to TRBD2. The ends lost 1 base at V and 5 bases at J; junction bases unmatched: 7. The CDR3 length is 15 residues. Germline V gives CDR1 SEHNR, CDR2 FQNEAQ (reference sequence). The CDR3 coding sequence is TGTGCCAGCAGCTTAGGAAATAGCGGGGATAACGAGCAGTACTTC. Its translation: CASSLGNSGDNEQYF. Supplemented by reference TRBV7-9 and TRBJ2-7, the full variable domain reads DTGVSQNPRHKITKRGQNVTFRCDPISEHNRLYWYRQTLGQGPEFLTYFQNEAQLEKSRLLSDRFSAERPKGSFSTLEIQRTEQGDSAMYLCASSLGNSGDNEQYFGPGTRLTVT.

The gene calls are TRBV14 and TRBJ2-5; possibly TRBD1 for D (6 bases). Germline values: CDR1 SGHDN, CDR2 FVKESK. The CDR3 has 15 amino acids. Trimming shortened V by 4 bases and J by 2 bases, and 14 bases separated the two germline ends. The CDR3 region is CASSPFKDRQETQYF. The CDR3 DNA sequence: TGTGCCAGCAGCCCTTTTAAGGACAGACAAGAGACCCAGTACTTC. Complete variable domain (other parts from reference TRBV14 and TRBJ2-5): EAGVTQFPSHSVIEKGQTVTLRCDPISGHDNLYWYRRVMGKEIKFLLHFVKESKQDESGMPNNRFLAERTGGTYSTLKVQPAELEDSGVYFCASSPFKDRQETQYFGPGTRLLVL.

This clone has a single count. The chain combines TRBV10-3 with TRBJ2-3; TRBD2 matches at 13 bases. The CDR3 extends over 17 amino acids. Unmatched junction bases numbered 10, after V lost 6 bases and J lost 4 bases. CDR1 is ENHRY, CDR2 SYGVKD, per germline. CDR3 protein: CAIRDKETSGRPDTQYF. CDR3 coding DNA: TGTGCCATCAGGGATAAAGAGACTAGCGGGAGGCCAGATACGCAGTATTTT.

This chain links TRBV30 with TRBJ2-7; TRBD2 matches at 9 bases. The CDR3 is 14 residues long. Looked up from germline, CDR1 is GTSNPN and CDR2 is SVGIG (reference sequence). Trimming at V came to 2 bases and at J to 3 bases, leaving 5 bases not matched to a gene. CDR3 sequence (DNA): TGTGCCTGGAGTTCCGGGACTAGCATCTACGAGCAGTACTTC. Translation gives CAWSSGTSIYEQYF.

This chain links TRBV30 with TRBJ2-3; 9 positions agree with TRBD2. This CDR3 spans 14 amino acids. Trimming removed 2 bases from V and 0 bases from J; junction bases left unmatched: 0. Germline V gives CDR1 GTSNPN, CDR2 SVGIG (reference sequence). In nucleotides, the CDR3 is TGTGCCTGGAGTACTAGCGGGAGCACAGATACGCAGTATTTT. As protein: CAWSTSGSTDTQYF.

This clone was counted between two and nine times. The J gene is TRBJ2-2, the V gene TRBV19; D uncertain. Per the germline V gene, CDR1 is LNHDA and CDR2 is SQIVND (reference sequence). Trimming took off 2 bases at V and 4 bases at J, with 8 bases between the two ends. The CDR3 extends over 14 amino acids. CDR3: CASSIWSGTGELFF. Written as DNA, the CDR3 is TGTGCCAGTAGTATATGGTCAGGCACCGGGGAGCTGTTTTTT.

The DNA for the CDR3 is TGTGCCTGGAATCCGACAGGGGGTGCAGATACGCAGTATTTT. Amino acids: CAWNPTGGADTQYF. The J gene is TRBJ2-3, the V gene TRBV30; the match to TRBD1 covers 9 bases. This CDR3 comprises 14 residues. CDR1 is GTSNPN and CDR2 is SVGIG in the germline V gene (reference sequence). With V trimmed by 4 bases and J by 4 bases, 6 bases remained unmatched.

The J gene is TRBJ2-7, the V gene TRBV7-9, with TRBD2 matching 13 bases. J lost 5 bases, V lost 4 bases, and 5 bases had no gene match. This CDR3 is built from 15 residues. From germline, CDR1 is SEHNR and CDR2 FQNEAQ (reference sequence). The CDR3, as DNA: TGTGCCAGCAGCTCCGGACTAGCGGGAGTCCACGAGCAGTACTTC. Translated, it gives CASSSGLAGVHEQYF.

The chain employs TRBV6-1 and TRBJ1-2; D not resolved. Germline V gene data show CDR1 as MNHNS and CDR2 as SASEGT. The CDR3 is made up of 13 amino acids. The V end was cut by 2 bases, the J end by 6 bases, with 10 bases between. CDR3 DNA sequence: TGTGCCAGCAGTGAACGCGATTACGATGGCTACACCTTC. It yields the protein CASSERDYDGYTF.

The J gene is TRBJ1-5, the V gene TRBV4-2, with D possibly TRBD1 on 5 matching bases. The germline CDR1 and CDR2 sequences are LGHNA and YNFKEQ. Deletions cut 4 bases from V and 8 bases from J, with 15 bases between. There are 14 residues in the CDR3. In DNA, the CDR3 is TGTGCCAGCAGCCTAGGAGGGGAGCTGGAGCCCCAGCATTTT. It encodes CASSLGGELEPQHF.

The J gene is TRBJ2-7, the V gene TRBV27; TRBD2 matches 9 bases. V dropped 4 bases and J dropped 5; count of bases not matched to a gene: 3. The CDR3 extends over 13 amino acids. Germline V gives CDR1 MNHEY, CDR2 SMNVEV (reference sequence). The CDR3 here is CASSWVAGDEQYF. The CDR3 DNA reads as TGTGCCAGCAGTTGGGTAGCGGGAGACGAGCAGTACTTC.

The rearrangement joins TRBV27 to TRBJ1-1, with D maybe TRBD1 (5 bases). The CDR3 length is 14 residues. Between the trimmed V and J ends, which lost 3 bases and 1 base, there was a span of 9 bases. Germline CDR1 reads MNHEY; CDR2 reads SMNVEV (reference sequence). In nucleotides, the CDR3 is TGTGCCAGCAGTTTGGGGCCAGGGAACACTGAAGCTTTCTTT. Its translation: CASSLGPGNTEAFF.

This clone was recorded only once. The gene calls are TRBV9 and TRBJ2-2; TRBD2 matches at 7 bases. CDR3 length: 16 residues. After removal of 4 bases from V and 2 bases from J, the junction contained 8 bases not matched to a gene. Germline loops: CDR1 SGDLS, CDR2 YYNGEE. DNA for the CDR3: TGTGCCAGCAGCCCAGAGGGAGGGCCCAACACCGGGGAGCTGTTTTTT. This translates into CASSPEGGPNTGELFF. Using reference TRBV9 and TRBJ2-2 for the parts outside the CDR3, the full variable domain is DSGVTQTPKHLITATGQRVTLRCSPRSGDLSVYWYQQSLDQGLQFLIQYYNGEERAKGNILERFSAQQFPDLHSELNLSSLELGDSALYFCASSPEGGPNTGELFFGEGSRLTVL.

The V and J genes are TRBV29-1 and TRBJ2-6, with 8 nucleotides matching TRBD1. Trimming at V came to 5 bases and at J to 3 bases, leaving 6 bases not matched to a gene. This CDR3 is built from 15 residues. Germline V CDR1 and CDR2: SQVTM, ANQGSEA. The CDR3, as DNA: TGCAGCGTTTTAACAGGGGGTGGTGGGGCCAACGTCCTGACTTTC. It codes for CSVLTGGGGANVLTF.